This TCR beta chain was obtained from a study of blood T cells in healthy people across ages. General study findings and limits: PBMC samples, being unsorted, prevented any conclusive comparison of naive and antigen-experienced cells.

V lost 2 bases and J lost 2, with 12 bases in between. The length of the CDR3 is 16 residues. PCR was performed a second time for about 7 to 11 cycles using a sample-barcoded 5' primer and a J-beta primer mix. TCRdb redid the calling of the 5' RACE reads with MiXCR, one entry per CDR3 protein. Among roughly 800,000 distinct CDR3 sequences listed, around 24% were seen once. The study drew donors from healthy Caucasian individuals in Russia aged roughly 6 to 100. With respect to this clonotype: Its antigen is unidentified.

These records were also assigned to another study, of T cells of mothers and their children. In that study: Overlap measured in related mother-child pairs was slightly, non-significantly higher than in unrelated pairs.

This receptor was obtained from a boy younger than 18 in good health. The rearrangement uses TRBV12-3 or TRBV12-4 and TRBJ1-4; D call uncertain. Sequences were obtained from blood. The CDR3 bases are TGTGCCAGCAGTTTACAAACGCTCGGGACTAATGAAAAACTGTTTTTT. Translating gives CASSLQTLGTNEKLFF.